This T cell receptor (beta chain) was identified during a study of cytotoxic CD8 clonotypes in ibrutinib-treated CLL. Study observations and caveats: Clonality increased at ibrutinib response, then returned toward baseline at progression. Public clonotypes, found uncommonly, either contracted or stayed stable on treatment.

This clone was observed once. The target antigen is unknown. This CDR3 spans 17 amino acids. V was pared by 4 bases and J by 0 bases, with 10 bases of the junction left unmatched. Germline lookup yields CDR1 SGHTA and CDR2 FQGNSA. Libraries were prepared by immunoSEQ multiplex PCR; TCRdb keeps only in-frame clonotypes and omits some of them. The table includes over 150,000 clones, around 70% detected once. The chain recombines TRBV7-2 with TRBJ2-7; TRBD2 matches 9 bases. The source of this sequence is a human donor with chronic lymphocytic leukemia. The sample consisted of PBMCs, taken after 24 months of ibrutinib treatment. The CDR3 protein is CASSSDRTSVSSYEQYF. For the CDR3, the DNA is TGTGCCAGCAGCTCGGACAGGACTAGCGTTAGCTCCTACGAGCAGTACTTC.